Listed here are 28 T cell receptor beta chains from one sample, sequenced in a study of blood T cell repertoires in COVID-19. Profiling relied on immunoSEQ multiplex PCR, and the TCRdb table lists in-frame clones only, not all of them. This sample yields 65,000 to 90,000 clones, of which around 85% are seen a single time; under 9.5% belongs to the top ten. Input material: peripheral blood. These receptors came from a young man with acute or convalescent COVID-19.

About this clone itself: The junction departs from the called germline gene at one end, perhaps through a read error. This rearrangement joins TRBV7-6 to TRBJ2-4; TRBD1 aligns across 7 bases. Germline V CDR1 and CDR2: SGHVS, FNYEAQ. The CDR3 has 10 amino acids. The CDR3 region has the DNA TGTGCCAGCAGCTTAAGGGGGCTTGGCTTC. It is translated as CASSLRGLGF.

V gene TRBV7-2 combines with J gene TRBJ2-5; D ambiguous. The CDR3 runs 14 residues. The germline CDR1 and CDR2 sequences are SGHTA and FQGNSA. The ends were cut back, 7 bases at V and 4 bases at J, with 16 bases in the middle. The CDR3 nucleotides are TGTGCCAGCACCCCGCCCCCCCTAGGAGAGACCCAGTACTTC. Translating gives CASTPPPLGETQYF.

CDR3 amino acids: CATSLTGSYEQYF. The CDR3 region has the DNA TGTGCCACCAGCCTTACAGGGTCCTACGAGCAGTACTTC. The chain links TRBV24-1 to TRBJ2-7, with D possibly matching TRBD1 (6 bases). CDR1 KGHDR and CDR2 SFDVKD come from the germline V gene. This CDR3 has 13 amino acids. V gave up 7 bases and J gave up 1 base, with 10 bases separating them.

CDR3 in amino acids: CASSVPGGYNSPLHF. The CDR3 coding sequence is TGTGCCAGTAGTGTTCCGGGGGGTTATAATTCACCCCTCCACTTT. The gene calls are TRBV19 and TRBJ1-6, with a possible D match to TRBD1 (5 bases). This CDR3 spans 15 amino acids. V lost 5 bases, J lost 4 bases, and 12 bases lay in between. Germline assignment: CDR1 LNHDA and CDR2 SQIVND (reference sequence).

As DNA, the CDR3 is TGTGCCAGCAGCTTACGTCTTCCCTCTGATGAGCAGTTCTTC. This sequence encodes CASSLRLPSDEQFF. The rearrangement links TRBV13 to TRBJ2-1; D gene ambiguous. The CDR3 is 14 amino acids. CDR1 PRHDT and CDR2 FYEKMQ come from the germline V gene (reference sequence). V lost 2 bases, J lost 8 bases, and 13 bases lay in between.

The V gene is TRBV5-1, the J gene TRBJ1-3; D may be TRBD1 (5 bases). Germline CDR1 and CDR2: SGHRS and YFSETQ. This CDR3 region has 14 residues. Trimming removed 3 bases from V and 1 base from J, with 8 bases in between. For the CDR3, the DNA is TGCGCCAGCAGCTCGCAGGGTTCTGGAAACACCATATATTTT. As protein: CASSSQGSGNTIYF.

The rearrangement links TRBV2 to TRBJ1-6; D might be TRBD1 (6 bases). Trimming shortened V by 9 bases and J by 5 bases, and 17 bases separated the two germline ends. This CDR3 spans 15 amino acids. Germline V lookup: CDR1 SNHLY, CDR2 FYNNEI. In DNA, the CDR3 is TGTGCCAGTTACAGGGACCGGGCTAATAATTCACCCCTCCACTTT. Its protein is CASYRDRANNSPLHF.

This sequence joins TRBV7-6 and TRBJ2-5; 7 nucleotides align to TRBD2. The V segment lost 5 bases and the J segment 1 base; nucleotides outside the gene matches: 10. The germline CDR1 and CDR2 sequences are SGHVS and FNYEAQ. This CDR3 region has 16 residues. This CDR3 is CASSVGGGGVQETQYF. The CDR3 DNA reads as TGTGCCAGCAGCGTCGGGGGTGGGGGGGTCCAAGAGACCCAGTACTTC.

The chain combines TRBV20-1 with TRBJ2-7; 8 bases agree with TRBD1. In germline, CDR1 is DFQATT, CDR2 SNEGSKA (reference sequence). This CDR3 contains 11 residues. Trimming cost V 8 bases and J 3 bases; bases outside gene matches: 3. The CDR3 sequence: CSPGQGYEQYF. The CDR3 DNA is TGCAGTCCCGGACAGGGCTACGAGCAGTACTTC.

V and J are TRBV10-3 and TRBJ2-1; 9 positions agree with TRBD1. The V and J ends lost 6 bases and 15 bases, in that order; junction bases with no gene match: 9. The CDR3 is 12 residues long. The germline V gene has CDR1 ENHRY and CDR2 SYGVKD. CDR3 protein: CAISATGTGPFF. CDR3 DNA sequence: TGTGCCATCAGCGCTACCGGGACAGGGCCGTTCTTC.

The chain is built from TRBV5-4 and TRBJ2-1, with 14 bases lining up with TRBD2. Germline V gene sequence: CDR1 SGHNT, CDR2 YYREEE (reference sequence). Trimming cost V 4 bases and J 10 bases; bases outside gene matches: 7. The CDR3 loop spans 15 amino acids. The CDR3, as DNA: TGTGCCAGCAGCCAGGGACTAGCGGGAGTACACGAGCAGTTCTTC. Protein product: CASSQGLAGVHEQFF.

The V gene is TRBV28, the J gene TRBJ2-5; 9 bases are shared with TRBD1. V lost 4 bases, J lost 4 bases, and 10 bases stayed unmatched. Germline V lookup: CDR1 MDHEN, CDR2 SYDVKM. CDR3 length equals 16 residues. CDR3: CASSYSGTGRGETQYF. Here the CDR3 DNA reads TGTGCCAGCAGTTACTCCGGGACAGGGAGGGGAGAGACCCAGTACTTC.

The genes are TRBV19 and TRBJ2-5, with TRBD1 matching over 8 bases. V lost 7 bases and J lost 5; bases outside the gene matches: 9. CDR1 is LNHDA and CDR2 is SQIVND in the germline V gene (reference sequence). The CDR3 spans 14 residues. CDR3 amino acids: CASNNRGAGETQYF. The CDR3, as DNA: TGTGCCAGTAACAACAGGGGGGCGGGCGAGACCCAGTACTTC.

The chain uses TRBV11-2 and TRBJ2-2; TRBD2 matches 9 bases. Germline V gene data show CDR1 as SGHAT and CDR2 as FQNNGV. The CDR3 runs 16 residues. V was pared by 7 bases and J by 5 bases, with 11 bases of the junction left unmatched. CDR3 sequence reads: CASTLRRSGRTGELFF. CDR3 bases: TGTGCCAGCACCCTCCGGAGAAGCGGGAGGACCGGGGAGCTGTTTTTT.

This clone was seen a handful of times. This chain uses TRBV4-1 with TRBJ1-1; unclear D gene. The V gene's germline CDR1 is MGHRA and CDR2 YSYEKL. V gave up 1 base and J gave up 1 base, with 4 bases separating them. The CDR3 is made up of 13 amino acids. CDR3 sequence: CASSQVGNTEAFF. For the CDR3, the DNA is TGCGCCAGCAGCCAAGTCGGGAACACTGAAGCTTTCTTT.

The rearrangement joins TRBV6-5 to TRBJ1-6, with a weak D call TRBD1 (5 bases). The germline V gene has CDR1 MNHEY and CDR2 SVGAGI. CDR3 length equals 15 residues. V lost 4 bases and J 10 bases, leaving 17 bases between the germline ends. Written as DNA, the CDR3 is TGTGCCAGCAGTTCTGGGGTGGGGTCAGGGTCACCCCTCCACTTT. Residues: CASSSGVGSGSPLHF.

The chain carries TRBV3-1 (or the pseudogene TRBV3-2) and TRBJ2-7; TRBD2 agrees at 15 bases. Germline CDR1 reads LGHDT; CDR2 reads YNNKEL (reference sequence). This CDR3 spans 16 amino acids. V was pared by 4 bases and J by 6 bases, with 7 bases of the junction left unmatched. The CDR3 loop reads CASSRGLAGGSREQYF. CDR3 nucleotides: TGTGCCAGCAGCCGAGGACTAGCGGGAGGGTCTCGCGAGCAGTACTTC.

The chain is built from TRBV19 and TRBJ2-5; 12 nucleotides agree with TRBD2. Germline V lookup: CDR1 LNHDA, CDR2 SQIVND (reference sequence). Losses at the gene ends were 6 bases for V and 5 bases for J; bases not matched to a gene: 10. This CDR3 has 16 amino acids. CDR3 sequence: CASSATWTSGKETQYF. The DNA of the CDR3 is TGTGCCAGTAGCGCAACATGGACTAGCGGGAAGGAGACCCAGTACTTC.

The genes are TRBV20-1 and TRBJ2-1; 10 bases fit TRBD2. The CDR3 extends over 14 amino acids. V dropped 3 bases and J dropped 7; count of bases not matched to a gene: 6. Germline CDR1 DFQATT, CDR2 SNEGSKA (reference sequence). CDR3 DNA: TGCAGTGCTAGTGGGCTAGCGGGAGTAAATGAGCAGTTCTTC. It yields the protein CSASGLAGVNEQFF.

This sequence joins TRBV19 and TRBJ2-5, with D perhaps matching TRBD2 (6 bases). V shed 1 base and J shed 5 bases, with 14 bases lying between them. Germline loops: CDR1 LNHDA, CDR2 SQIVND (reference sequence). The CDR3 runs 15 residues. CDR3 protein: CASSIAGVRTETQYF. CDR3 DNA sequence: TGTGCCAGTAGTATAGCGGGGGTACGTACGGAGACCCAGTACTTC.

The CDR3 protein is CASSLQGADYGYTF. CDR3 DNA: TGTGCCAGCAGCTTACAGGGGGCCGACTATGGCTACACCTTC. This chain connects TRBV7-2 to TRBJ1-2; 8 bases agree with TRBD1. Per the germline V gene, CDR1 is SGHTA and CDR2 is FQGNSA. CDR3 length: 14 amino acids. The J segment lost 3 bases and the V segment lost 2 bases, leaving 2 bases of the junction unmatched.

The chain recombines TRBV24-1 with TRBJ2-2; D perhaps matches TRBD2 (5 bases). Trimming took 12 bases from V and 4 from J, leaving 23 bases between them. This CDR3 contains 16 residues. Germline assignment: CDR1 KGHDR and CDR2 SFDVKD. The CDR3 spells CASSTSFGVSTGELFF. The CDR3 bases are TGTGCCTCCTCGACCAGTTTCGGGGTCTCCACCGGGGAGCTGTTTTTT.

The chain employs TRBV19 and TRBJ2-1; D possibly corresponds to TRBD2 (6 bases). Trimming pared 1 base from V and 9 bases from J, leaving 16 bases between. Germline loops: CDR1 LNHDA, CDR2 SQIVND (reference sequence). This CDR3 region has 15 residues. The CDR3 region is CASSIGLEVWGEQFF. DNA for the CDR3: TGTGCCAGTAGTATAGGACTAGAGGTGTGGGGTGAGCAGTTCTTC. Complete variable domain (other parts from reference TRBV19 and TRBJ2-1): DGGITQSPKYLFRKEGQNVTLSCEQNLNHDAMYWYRQDPGQGLRLIYYSQIVNDFQKGDIAEGYSVSREKKESFPLTVTSAQKNPTAFYLCASSIGLEVWGEQFFGPGTRLTVL.

This chain links TRBV15 with TRBJ2-1; TRBD2 matches at 9 bases. Per the germline V gene, CDR1 is LNHNV and CDR2 is YYDKDF (reference sequence). The V segment lost 2 bases and the J segment 6 bases; nucleotides outside the gene matches: 14. The CDR3 loop spans 18 amino acids. In DNA form, the CDR3 reads TGTGCCACCAGCAGAAAGCGGAGCGGGAGGACCATCGGCAATGAGCAGTTCTTC. Translated: CATSRKRSGRTIGNEQFF.

Remarks on this clone: A read error may produce the germline difference seen at one junction end. The V and J genes are TRBV30 and TRBJ2-7; the D gene is possibly TRBD2 (5 bases). The CDR3 consists of 14 residues. Germline V gene data show CDR1 as GTSNPN and CDR2 as SVGIG (reference sequence). CDR3 coding DNA: TGTGCCTGGAGTGTCCCCGGACTGGCCTACGCGCAGTACTTC. Its protein product is CAWSVPGLAYAQYF. The variable domain in full, completed from reference TRBV30 and TRBJ2-7, reads SQTIHQWPATLVQPVGSPLSLECTVEGTSNPNLYWYRQAAGRGLQLLFYSVGIGQISSEVPQNLSASRPQDRQFILSSKKLLLSDSGFYLCAWSVPGLAYAQYFGPGTRLTVT.

This clone has more than one count but fewer than ten. The J gene is TRBJ2-3, the V gene TRBV9, with a tentative D call TRBD2 (6 bases). The length of the CDR3 is 15 residues. V lost 3 bases and J 5 bases, leaving 16 bases between the germline ends. Germline V lookup: CDR1 SGDLS, CDR2 YYNGEE. CDR3: CASSETGLAQDTQYF. The CDR3 nucleotides read TGTGCCAGCAGCGAAACGGGACTCGCACAAGATACGCAGTATTTT.

This clone has only one observation. The J gene is TRBJ2-1, the V gene TRBV13, with 12 positions matching TRBD1. The J segment lost 7 bases and the V segment lost 4 bases, leaving 5 bases of the junction unmatched. The germline V gene encodes CDR1 PRHDT and CDR2 FYEKMQ (reference sequence). The CDR3 is 15 amino acids. The CDR3 bases are TGTGCCAGCAGCTCCGGGACAGGGGGCATAAATGAGCAGTTCTTC. It specifies CASSSGTGGINEQFF.

V gene TRBV11-3 combines with J gene TRBJ2-1; D perhaps matches TRBD2 (6 bases). The CDR3 totals 17 residues. From germline, CDR1 is SGHNT and CDR2 YENEEA. V lost 5 bases, J lost 5 bases, and 22 bases lay in between. As DNA, the CDR3 is TGTGCCAGCAGCCAGGGACTCCCCCTATTAGGTGACAATGAGCAGTTCTTC. This translates into CASSQGLPLLGDNEQFF.